The 10 T cell receptor beta chains listed next were all sequenced from one sample in a study of T cells in Graves' hyperthyroidism and ophthalmopathy. Researchers took RNA transcripts and amplified the TCR beta CDR3 regions from them. The TCR CDR3 first-round RT-PCR relied on the HTBI primer set. TCRdb processed the multiplex PCR reads anew with MiXCR; each CDR3 protein has one entry. The data show under 450,000 distinct CDR3 sequences, with around a sixth seen just once and approximately 8% held by the top ten. The specimen was blood. The source of these receptors is a woman younger than 35 with Graves' hyperthyroidism.

Many counts were recorded for this clonotype. The chain links TRBV4-1 to TRBJ2-5, with unresolved D. Trimming stripped 6 bases from V and 2 bases from J, with 22 bases between. There are 17 residues in the CDR3. CDR1 is MGHRA and CDR2 is YSYEKL in the germline V gene. CDR3: CASRPRLGKEFQETQYF. The CDR3 coding sequence is TGCGCCAGCAGGCCAAGATTAGGCAAGGAATTTCAAGAGACCCAGTACTTC.

This clonotype came up many times. This rearrangement joins TRBV11-3 to TRBJ2-7, with D tentatively TRBD1 or TRBD2 (7 bases each). V was cut by 5 bases and J by 0 bases, with 17 bases left in between. The germline V gene encodes CDR1 SGHNT and CDR2 YENEEA. The CDR3 spans 16 residues. CDR3 in amino acids: CASSQRTGGSSYEQYF. In nucleotides, the CDR3 is TGTGCCAGCAGCCAGCGGACAGGCGGGAGCTCCTACGAGCAGTACTTC. Combining the CDR3 with reference TRBV11-3 and TRBJ2-7 gives the whole variable domain EAGVVQSPRYKIIEKKQPVAFWCNPISGHNTLYWYLQNLGQGPELLIRYENEEAVDDSQLPKDRFSAERLKGVDSTLKIQPAELGDSAVYLCASSQRTGGSSYEQYFGPGTRLTVT.

This clonotype was counted ten times or more. The chain carries TRBV3-1 and TRBJ2-7; D gene ambiguous. CDR1 is LGHDT, CDR2 YNNKEL, per germline (reference sequence). The CDR3 has 14 amino acids. Trimming stripped 0 bases from V and 2 bases from J, with 8 bases between. The CDR3 nucleotides read TGTGCCAGCAGCCAAGAGTGGGTGGCCTACGAGCAGTACTTC. Its translation: CASSQEWVAYEQYF.

This clonotype was detected only a few times. The junction differs from germline at one of its ends, possibly a read error. The rearrangement joins TRBV7-8 to TRBJ2-2; D possibly uses TRBD1 or TRBD2 (5 bases each). Germline CDR1 SGHVS, CDR2 FQNEAQ. The CDR3 spans 14 residues. The CDR3 loop is CASSLALGTGEPFF. CDR3 nucleotide sequence: TGTGCCAGCAGCTTAGCGTTGGGGACCGGGGAGCCGTTTTTT.

At least ten counts were recorded for this clonotype. The rearrangement links TRBV20-1 to TRBJ1-5, with 7 nucleotides matching TRBD1. V dropped 1 base and J dropped 5; count of bases not matched to a gene: 11. CDR1 and CDR2 from the germline V gene are DFQATT and SNEGSKA (reference sequence). The CDR3 has 16 residues. The CDR3 loop is CSARAATGRVYQPQHF. The CDR3 bases are TGCAGTGCTAGAGCCGCGACAGGGAGGGTCTATCAGCCCCAGCATTTT.

Ten or more counts support this clonotype. V and J are TRBV12-3 or TRBV12-4 and TRBJ1-6, with 10 bases identical to TRBD1. This CDR3 has 15 residues. V was pared by 6 bases and J by 8 bases, with 7 bases of the junction left unmatched. The CDR3: CASSRQGARDSPLHF. As DNA, the CDR3 is TGTGCCAGCAGCAGACAGGGGGCGAGGGATTCACCCCTCCACTTT.

This clonotype was seen a handful of times. V usage is TRBV28 and J usage is TRBJ2-3; 15 bases map to TRBD2. From germline, CDR1 is MDHEN and CDR2 SYDVKM. CDR3 length equals 19 residues. V shed 5 bases and J 1 base; nucleotides not matched to a gene: 10. This chain's CDR3 is CASSPNGLAGGPGTDTQYF. The DNA of the CDR3 is TGTGCCAGCAGTCCAAATGGACTAGCGGGGGGGCCCGGCACAGATACGCAGTATTTT.

The CDR3 bases are TGCAGTGCTAGAGCCGGGACATCGGGCAATGAGCAGTTCTTC. Translating it yields CSARAGTSGNEQFF. This sequence joins TRBV20-1 and TRBJ2-1; tentative D call: TRBD1 (6 bases). The CDR3 has 14 amino acids. Trimming took 1 base from V and 6 from J, leaving 13 bases between them. CDR1 is DFQATT, CDR2 SNEGSKA, per germline (reference sequence).

There are a few counts of this clonotype. The genes are TRBV19 and TRBJ1-5; maybe TRBD1 (5 bases). Germline CDR1 and CDR2: LNHDA and SQIVND (reference sequence). The CDR3 extends over 15 amino acids. V was pared by 4 bases and J by 1 base, with 11 bases between. The DNA for the CDR3 is TGTGCCAGTAGTAGGGGCTTCTCGAGCAATCAGCCCCAGCATTTT. This gives the protein CASSRGFSSNQPQHF.

This clonotype has ten or more counts. The chain joins TRBV6-1 to TRBJ1-5; 8 bases are shared with TRBD1. Unmatched junction bases numbered 11, after V lost 5 bases and J lost 2 bases. Germline CDR1 is MNHNS and CDR2 is SASEGT. The CDR3 sequence is 17 residues long. CDR3 sequence reads: CASSKPQGVGGNQPQHF. CDR3 coding DNA: TGTGCCAGCAGTAAACCACAGGGGGTTGGGGGCAATCAGCCCCAGCATTTT.